These 24 T cell receptor beta chains were all obtained from the same sample, sequenced in a study of beta chain features in type 1 diabetes. Study results and limitations: Across all four CD4+ subsets, people with type 1 diabetes showed modestly shorter TCRB CDR3s.

The sequenced template was cDNA made from the entire isolated RNA. Sequenced by immunoSEQ multiplex PCR; TCRdb stores in-frame clones only, minus some. The sample shows some 280,000 clones, over 11% of them seen only once. Their antigen targets remain unknown. The sequenced sample was naive CD4+ T cells from blood. All receptors derive from a young man with type 1 diabetes.

The chain uses TRBV9 and TRBJ2-7; 8 positions match TRBD2. The CDR3 runs 15 residues. V lost 0 bases to trimming and J lost 3 bases; unmatched junction nucleotides: 5. The germline gives CDR1 SGDLS, CDR2 YYNGEE. In nucleotides, the CDR3 is TGTGCCAGCAGCGTAGGGAGTAGCGGGATCTACGAGCAGTACTTC. Its translation is CASSVGSSGIYEQYF.

This clone was seen only a few times. This chain links TRBV5-4 with TRBJ2-2; 10 nucleotides align to TRBD1. Trimming took 4 bases from V and 6 from J; bases not matched to a gene: 3. Per the germline V gene, CDR1 is SGHNT and CDR2 is YYREEE (reference sequence). This CDR3 comprises 14 residues. This CDR3 is CASSGGQGPGELFF. In nucleotides, the CDR3 is TGTGCCAGCAGCGGGGGACAGGGGCCCGGGGAGCTGTTTTTT.

This clone has only a few counts. J is TRBJ2-1 and V is TRBV11-2; TRBD1 agrees at 9 bases. The CDR3 consists of 15 residues. V lost 5 bases and J lost 7; bases outside the gene matches: 9. Germline-derived CDR1 and CDR2 are SGHAT and FQNNGV. CDR3 region: CASSPLRTGDNEQFF. The CDR3 DNA reads TGTGCCAGCAGCCCCCTCAGGACAGGGGATAATGAGCAGTTCTTC.

Notes on this clone: The sample has other DNA sequences that encode this CDR3 too. This chain links TRBV30 with TRBJ1-5, with D possibly TRBD1 on 6 matching bases. The V end was cut by 0 bases, the J end by 7 bases, with 10 bases between. Germline V lookup: CDR1 GTSNPN, CDR2 SVGIG (reference sequence). The CDR3 has 13 amino acids. CDR3 coding DNA: TGTGCCTGGAGTGTACAGGGAGACCAGCCCCAGCATTTT. The encoded protein is CAWSVQGDQPQHF.

V and J are TRBV5-1 and TRBJ2-7, with 8 bases that match TRBD2. The germline V gene has CDR1 SGHRS and CDR2 YFSETQ. The CDR3 is 14 residues long. V shed 0 bases and J 7 bases; nucleotides not matched to a gene: 6. The CDR3 bases are TGCGCCAGCAGCTTGGCGGGAGGGGCTCGTGAGCAGTACTTC. Protein sequence: CASSLAGGAREQYF.

This clone was counted between two and nine times. The chain is built from TRBV4-3 and TRBJ1-2; possibly TRBD1 for D (5 bases). The CDR3 totals 15 residues. Germline values: CDR1 LGHNA, CDR2 YSLEER. V lost 1 base and J lost 0, with 9 bases in between. CDR3 sequence reads: CASSQAAGSNYGYTF. DNA for the CDR3: TGCGCCAGCAGCCAAGCGGCAGGGTCTAACTATGGCTACACCTTC.

This clone was observed a few times. This chain joins TRBV5-6 and TRBJ2-7; D call uncertain. CDR1 is SGHDT and CDR2 is YYEEEE in the germline V gene. Trimming removed 3 bases at V and 3 bases at J, with 7 bases between. The CDR3 length is 12 residues. In nucleotides, the CDR3 is TGTGCCAGCAGCTCTACTTACTACGAGCAGTACTTC. This gives the protein CASSSTYYEQYF.

The genes are TRBV7-9 and TRBJ1-1, with D perhaps matching TRBD1 (6 bases). CDR3 size: 14 residues. CDR1 and CDR2 (germline): SEHNR, FQNEAQ (reference sequence). The ends were cut back, 3 bases at V and 6 bases at J, with 14 bases in the middle. In DNA form, the CDR3 reads TGTGCCAGCAGCTTCGGGGGGCGGGATGCTGAAGCTTTCTTT. Translation: CASSFGGRDAEAFF.

Concerning this clone: This sample also contains other DNA sequences that code for the same CDR3. V usage is TRBV9 and J usage is TRBJ2-1; possible D gene TRBD2, 6 bases. The CDR3 sequence is 15 residues long. Germline V gives CDR1 SGDLS, CDR2 YYNGEE. V was clipped by 2 bases and J by 0 bases, with 9 bases between them. Written as DNA, the CDR3 is TGTGCCAGCAGCGTTTCCGGGAGCTCCTACAATGAGCAGTTCTTC. The encoded protein is CASSVSGSSYNEQFF.

The V call is TRBV5-1, the J call TRBJ2-3; 7 positions match TRBD1. The CDR3 extends over 16 amino acids. V shed 0 bases and J 2 bases; nucleotides not matched to a gene: 6. Germline CDR1 is SGHRS and CDR2 is YFSETQ. The CDR3: CASSLEPGGNTDTQYF. The CDR3 DNA sequence: TGCGCCAGCAGCTTGGAGCCAGGGGGTAACACAGATACGCAGTATTTT.

This clone was seen a handful of times. The chain links TRBV6-1 to TRBJ2-7; maybe TRBD2 (6 bases). The CDR3 spans 13 residues. V was shortened by 6 bases and J by 3 bases, with 12 bases between the two germline ends. Germline V CDR1 and CDR2: MNHNS, SASEGT. The CDR3, as DNA: TGTGCCAGCAGCAACGGGAGAAACTACGAGCAGTACTTC. As protein: CASSNGRNYEQYF.

The chain uses TRBV5-1 and TRBJ2-3; TRBD2 matches at 14 bases. The ends lost 2 bases at V and 2 bases at J; junction bases unmatched: 7. Germline values: CDR1 SGHRS, CDR2 YFSETQ. The CDR3 runs 18 residues. The CDR3 sequence is CASSLTGTSGRNTDTQYF. The CDR3 DNA reads as TGCGCCAGCAGCTTAACCGGGACTAGCGGGAGAAACACAGATACGCAGTATTTT.

The J gene is TRBJ1-2, the V gene TRBV5-4; tentatively, D is TRBD1 (5 bases). The CDR3 covers 15 residues. CDR1 is SGHNT, CDR2 YYREEE, per germline (reference sequence). V lost 1 base and J lost 3, with 13 bases in between. This chain's CDR3 is CASSLFGAIYYGYTF. The CDR3, as DNA: TGTGCCAGCAGCTTGTTTGGGGCTATATACTATGGCTACACCTTC.

The chain is built from TRBV28 and TRBJ2-7; 8 nucleotides line up with TRBD1. V was pared by 5 bases and J by 1 base, with 1 base of the junction left unmatched. The CDR3 length is 13 residues. Germline V CDR1 and CDR2: MDHEN, SYDVKM. The CDR3 region is CASSRQGSYEQYF. The CDR3 DNA follows: TGTGCCAGCAGTCGACAGGGGTCCTACGAGCAGTACTTC.

The sample holds a few counts of this clone. This chain links TRBV18 with TRBJ2-1, with D possibly TRBD2 on 5 matching bases. V was cut by 2 bases and J by 7 bases, with 12 bases left in between. The CDR3 is 14 amino acids. Per the germline V gene, CDR1 is KGHSH and CDR2 is LQKENI. The CDR3 region is CASSPLNEGNEQFF. CDR3 DNA sequence: TGTGCCAGCTCACCATTGAACGAGGGAAATGAGCAGTTCTTC.

This chain connects TRBV6-5 to TRBJ1-4; D unresolved. Germline CDR1 MNHEY, CDR2 SVGAGI. This CDR3 has 16 amino acids. Trimming pared 0 bases from V and 0 bases from J, leaving 8 bases between. CDR3 protein: CASSYSATPTNEKLFF. The CDR3 DNA reads TGTGCCAGCAGTTACTCAGCAACCCCAACTAATGAAAAACTGTTTTTT.

This clone was observed a few times. V usage is TRBV7-9 and J usage is TRBJ2-4; D is perhaps TRBD2 (5 bases). Germline V lookup: CDR1 SEHNR, CDR2 FQNEAQ (reference sequence). Trimming removed 1 base at V and 4 bases at J, with 20 bases between. This CDR3 has 18 residues. Here the CDR3 reads CASSLGVDPGWEKNIQYF. CDR3 DNA: TGTGCCAGCAGCTTAGGAGTTGATCCGGGGTGGGAAAAAAACATTCAGTACTTC.

In this sample, this clone turned up a few times. The J gene is TRBJ1-2, the V gene TRBV9; 9 bases agree with TRBD1. The V and J ends lost 3 bases and 8 bases, in that order; junction bases with no gene match: 11. Germline values: CDR1 SGDLS, CDR2 YYNGEE. The CDR3 is 15 residues long. CDR3 nucleotides: TGTGCCAGCAGCGGACCGGGGACAGGGAACATCGGCTACACCTTC. Translation gives CASSGPGTGNIGYTF.

CDR3 in amino acids: CASSPETGFGEQYF. CDR3 nucleotide sequence: TGTGCCAGCAGCCCGGAGACAGGGTTCGGCGAGCAGTACTTC. V gene TRBV9 combines with J gene TRBJ2-7, with 7 bases aligning to TRBD1. The V gene's germline CDR1 is SGDLS and CDR2 YYNGEE. J gave up 6 bases and V 4 bases, and 10 bases lay outside the gene matches. The CDR3 totals 14 residues.

This clone has a handful of counts. The V gene is TRBV18, the J gene TRBJ1-2, with 7 bases lining up with TRBD1. Looked up from germline, CDR1 is KGHSH and CDR2 is LQKENI. Trimming at V came to 3 bases and at J to 6 bases, leaving 7 bases not matched to a gene. This CDR3 region has 14 residues. CDR3 residues: CASSPSIDRDGYTF. For the CDR3, the DNA is TGTGCCAGCTCACCGTCCATCGACAGGGATGGCTACACCTTC.

V usage is TRBV25-1 and J usage is TRBJ1-1; no definite D call. Germline values: CDR1 MGHDK, CDR2 SYGVNS. V lost 7 bases and J 1 base, leaving 13 bases between the germline ends. This CDR3 is 14 amino acids long. The chain's CDR3 is CASNKPYGNTEAFF. The CDR3 DNA reads TGTGCCAGCAACAAACCTTATGGGAACACTGAAGCTTTCTTT. Full variable domain (missing parts from reference TRBV25-1 and TRBJ1-1): EADIYQTPRYLVIGTGKKITLECSQTMGHDKMYWYQQDPGMELHLIHYSYGVNSTEKGDLSSESTVSRIRTEHFPLTLESARPSHTSQYLCASNKPYGNTEAFFGQGTRLTVV.

This clone was recorded a few times. V usage is TRBV7-6 and J usage is TRBJ1-5; D gene uncertain. CDR3 length: 13 residues. Looked up from germline, CDR1 is SGHVS and CDR2 is FNYEAQ. With 2 bases removed from V and 7 bases from J, the gap between germline ends came to 9 bases. Here the CDR3 DNA reads TGTGCCAGCAGCTTAAGCATCAACCAGCCCCAGCATTTT. Its translation is CASSLSINQPQHF.

This clone has only a few counts. The CDR3 coding sequence is TGTGCCAGCAGCTCCGGGCTTCGGGGGAATGGCTACACCTTC. It codes for CASSSGLRGNGYTF. The J gene is TRBJ1-2, the V gene TRBV5-4; weak D call: TRBD1 (5 bases). The germline V gene encodes CDR1 SGHNT and CDR2 YYREEE (reference sequence). This CDR3 has 14 amino acids. V was pared by 3 bases and J by 6 bases, with 15 bases between. The full variable domain, in which reference TRBV5-4 and TRBJ1-2 provide the parts outside the CDR3, is ETGVTQSPTHLIKTRGQQVTLRCSSQSGHNTVSWYQQALGQGPQFIFQYYREEENGRGNFPPRFSGLQFPNYSSELNVNALELDDSALYLCASSSGLRGNGYTFGSGTRLTVV.

This clone appeared a few times. The chain uses TRBV7-2 and TRBJ1-1, with TRBD1 matching 8 bases. This CDR3 contains 14 residues. The germline V gene has CDR1 SGHTA and CDR2 FQGNSA. The J segment lost 11 bases and the V segment lost 5 bases, leaving 13 bases of the junction unmatched. CDR3 bases: TGTGCCAGCAGCCCCCCGGGACAGGTCGTCGGTGCTTTCTTT. Protein: CASSPPGQVVGAFF. Looking up the rest from reference TRBV7-2 and TRBJ1-1 gives the full variable domain: GAGVSQSPSNKVTEKGKDVELRCDPISGHTALYWYRQSLGQGLEFLIYFQGNSAPDKSGLPSDRFSAERTGGSVSTLTIQRTQQEDSAVYLCASSPPGQVVGAFFGQGTRLTVV.